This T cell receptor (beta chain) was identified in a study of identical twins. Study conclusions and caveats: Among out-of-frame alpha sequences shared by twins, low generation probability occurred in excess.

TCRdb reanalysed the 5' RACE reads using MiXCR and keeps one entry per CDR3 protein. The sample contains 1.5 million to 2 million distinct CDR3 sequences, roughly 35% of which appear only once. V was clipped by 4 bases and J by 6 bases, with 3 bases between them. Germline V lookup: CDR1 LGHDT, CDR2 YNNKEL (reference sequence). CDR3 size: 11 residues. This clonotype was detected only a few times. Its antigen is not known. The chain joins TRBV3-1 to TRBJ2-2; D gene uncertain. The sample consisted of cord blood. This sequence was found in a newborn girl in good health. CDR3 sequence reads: CASSRAGELFF. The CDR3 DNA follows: TGTGCCAGCAGCCGCGCCGGGGAGCTGTTTTTT.